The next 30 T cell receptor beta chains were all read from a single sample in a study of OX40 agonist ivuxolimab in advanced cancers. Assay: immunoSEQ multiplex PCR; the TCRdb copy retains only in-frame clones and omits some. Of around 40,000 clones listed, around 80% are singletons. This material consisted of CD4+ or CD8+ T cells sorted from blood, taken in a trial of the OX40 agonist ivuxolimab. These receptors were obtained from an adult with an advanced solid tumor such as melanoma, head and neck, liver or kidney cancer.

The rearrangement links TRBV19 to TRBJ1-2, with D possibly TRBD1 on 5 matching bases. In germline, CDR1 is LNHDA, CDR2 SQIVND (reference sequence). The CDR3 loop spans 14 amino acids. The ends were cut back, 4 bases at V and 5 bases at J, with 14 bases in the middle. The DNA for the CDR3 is TGTGCCAGTAGTACTGGGACTCTTTTATATGGCTACACCTTC. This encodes CASSTGTLLYGYTF.

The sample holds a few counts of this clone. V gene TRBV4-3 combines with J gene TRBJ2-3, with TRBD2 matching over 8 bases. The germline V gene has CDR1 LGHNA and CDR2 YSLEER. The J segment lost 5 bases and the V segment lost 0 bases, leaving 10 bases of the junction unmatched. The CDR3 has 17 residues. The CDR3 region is CASSQEPGGPSGDTQYF. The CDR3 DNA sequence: TGCGCCAGCAGCCAAGAGCCGGGAGGGCCCTCAGGAGATACGCAGTATTTT.

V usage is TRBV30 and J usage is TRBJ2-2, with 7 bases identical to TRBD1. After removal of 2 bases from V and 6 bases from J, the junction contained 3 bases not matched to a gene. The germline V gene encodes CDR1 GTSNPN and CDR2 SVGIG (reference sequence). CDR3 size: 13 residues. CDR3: CAWSRQGSGELFF. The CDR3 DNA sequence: TGTGCCTGGAGTAGACAGGGTTCCGGGGAGCTGTTTTTT.

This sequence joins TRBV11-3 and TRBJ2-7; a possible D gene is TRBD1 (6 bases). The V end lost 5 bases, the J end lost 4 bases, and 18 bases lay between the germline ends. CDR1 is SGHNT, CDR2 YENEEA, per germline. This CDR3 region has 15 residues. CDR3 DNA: TGTGCCAGCAGCGAAGAAGGGGGACCGACGTACGAGCAGTACTTC. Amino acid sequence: CASSEEGGPTYEQYF.

The CDR3 loop reads CASSEGSIDNQPQHF. The CDR3 coding sequence is TGTGCCAGCAGTGAAGGATCTATCGACAATCAGCCCCAGCATTTT. The gene calls are TRBV6-1 and TRBJ1-5; D ambiguous. Germline V gives CDR1 MNHNS, CDR2 SASEGT. CDR3 length: 15 amino acids. V was shortened by 1 base and J by 3 bases, with 10 bases between the two germline ends.

CDR3 nucleotides: TGTGCCAGTAGTATGGCCCGGGGGCCCCCCGATTTCCACGAGCAGTACTTC. It is translated as CASSMARGPPDFHEQYF. The chain joins TRBV19 to TRBJ2-7; either TRBD1 or TRBD2 may supply D (6 bases each). Trimming stripped 3 bases from V and 5 bases from J, with 23 bases between. CDR1 is LNHDA and CDR2 is SQIVND in the germline V gene (reference sequence). The CDR3 is 17 amino acids.

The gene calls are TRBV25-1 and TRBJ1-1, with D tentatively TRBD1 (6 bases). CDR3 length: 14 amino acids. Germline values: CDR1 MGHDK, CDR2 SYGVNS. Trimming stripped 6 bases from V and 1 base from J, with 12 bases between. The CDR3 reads CASRQGKGNTEAFF. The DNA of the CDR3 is TGTGCCAGCAGACAGGGTAAGGGGAACACTGAAGCTTTCTTT. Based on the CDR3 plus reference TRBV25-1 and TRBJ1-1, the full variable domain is EADIYQTPRYLVIGTGKKITLECSQTMGHDKMYWYQQDPGMELHLIHYSYGVNSTEKGDLSSESTVSRIRTEHFPLTLESARPSHTSQYLCASRQGKGNTEAFFGQGTRLTVV.

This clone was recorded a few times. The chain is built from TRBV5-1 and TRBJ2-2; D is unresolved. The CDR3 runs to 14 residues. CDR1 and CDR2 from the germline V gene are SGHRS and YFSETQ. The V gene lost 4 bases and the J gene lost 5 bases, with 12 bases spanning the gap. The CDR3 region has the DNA TGCGCCAGCAGCCAGGATCCGGCGACCGGGGAGCTGTTTTTT. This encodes CASSQDPATGELFF.

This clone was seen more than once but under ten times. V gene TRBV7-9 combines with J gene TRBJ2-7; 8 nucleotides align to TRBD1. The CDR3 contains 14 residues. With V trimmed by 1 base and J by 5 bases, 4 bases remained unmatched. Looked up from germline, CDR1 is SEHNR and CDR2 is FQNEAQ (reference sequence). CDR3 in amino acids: CASSLGTGIHEQYF. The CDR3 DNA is TGTGCCAGCAGCTTAGGGACAGGGATTCACGAGCAGTACTTC.

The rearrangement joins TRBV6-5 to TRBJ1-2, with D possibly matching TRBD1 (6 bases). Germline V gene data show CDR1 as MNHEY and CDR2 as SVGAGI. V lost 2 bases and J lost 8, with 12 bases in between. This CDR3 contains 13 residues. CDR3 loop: CASSYVTGTGYTF. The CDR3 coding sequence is TGTGCCAGCAGTTACGTAACAGGGACGGGCTACACCTTC.

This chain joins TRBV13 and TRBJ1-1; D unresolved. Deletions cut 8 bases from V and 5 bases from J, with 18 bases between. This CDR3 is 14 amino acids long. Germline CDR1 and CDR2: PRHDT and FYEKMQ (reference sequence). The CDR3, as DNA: TGTGCCAGCTCGGTGTCTCGGGGATGGACTGAAGCTTTCTTT. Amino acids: CASSVSRGWTEAFF.

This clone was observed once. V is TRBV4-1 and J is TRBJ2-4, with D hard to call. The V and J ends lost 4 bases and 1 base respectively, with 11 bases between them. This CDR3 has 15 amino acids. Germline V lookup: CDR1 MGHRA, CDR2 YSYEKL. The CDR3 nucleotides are TGCGCCAGCAGCCTCGGGTCCGGGGCCAAAAACATTCAGTACTTC. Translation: CASSLGSGAKNIQYF.

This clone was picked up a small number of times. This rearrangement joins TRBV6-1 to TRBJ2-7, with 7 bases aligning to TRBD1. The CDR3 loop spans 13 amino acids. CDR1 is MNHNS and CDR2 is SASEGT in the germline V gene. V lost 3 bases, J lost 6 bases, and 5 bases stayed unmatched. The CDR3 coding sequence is TGTGCCAGCAGTGACCGACAGGGCACCGAGCAGTACTTC. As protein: CASSDRQGTEQYF.

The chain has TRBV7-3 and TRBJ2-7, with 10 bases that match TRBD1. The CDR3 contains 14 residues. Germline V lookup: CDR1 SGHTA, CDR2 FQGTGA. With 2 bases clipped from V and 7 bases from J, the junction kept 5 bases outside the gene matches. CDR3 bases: TGTGCCAGCAGCTTAGGGACAGGGGTTTATGAGCAGTACTTC. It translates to CASSLGTGVYEQYF.

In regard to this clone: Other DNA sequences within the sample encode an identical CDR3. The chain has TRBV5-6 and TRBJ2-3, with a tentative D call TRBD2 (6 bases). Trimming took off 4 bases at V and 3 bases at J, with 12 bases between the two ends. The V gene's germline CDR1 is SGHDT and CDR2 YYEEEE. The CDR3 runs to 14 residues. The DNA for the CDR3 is TGTGCCAGCAGCCTCACGGGGGTTACAGATACGCAGTATTTT. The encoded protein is CASSLTGVTDTQYF.

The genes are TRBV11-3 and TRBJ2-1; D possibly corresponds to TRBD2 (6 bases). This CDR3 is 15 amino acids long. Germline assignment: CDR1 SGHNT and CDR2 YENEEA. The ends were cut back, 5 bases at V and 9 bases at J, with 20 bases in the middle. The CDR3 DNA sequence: TGTGCCAGCAGCCCCCAATCGGGAGAAGCAGGTGAGCAGTTCTTC. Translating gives CASSPQSGEAGEQFF.

CDR3 amino acids: CASSRQPGSPLHF. Written as DNA, the CDR3 is TGTGCCAGCAGTCGACAGCCGGGTTCACCCCTCCACTTT. This chain connects TRBV6-5 to TRBJ1-6, with D maybe TRBD1 (5 bases). Germline values: CDR1 MNHEY, CDR2 SVGAGI. The V end was cut by 5 bases, the J end by 9 bases, with 11 bases between. The CDR3 length is 13 residues.

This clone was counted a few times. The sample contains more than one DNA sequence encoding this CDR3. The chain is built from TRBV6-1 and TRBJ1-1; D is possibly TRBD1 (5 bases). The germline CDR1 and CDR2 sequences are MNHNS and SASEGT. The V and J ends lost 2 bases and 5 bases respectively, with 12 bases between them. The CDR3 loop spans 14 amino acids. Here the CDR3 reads CASSELRGGTEAFF. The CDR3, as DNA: TGTGCCAGCAGTGAATTACGCGGGGGGACTGAAGCTTTCTTT.

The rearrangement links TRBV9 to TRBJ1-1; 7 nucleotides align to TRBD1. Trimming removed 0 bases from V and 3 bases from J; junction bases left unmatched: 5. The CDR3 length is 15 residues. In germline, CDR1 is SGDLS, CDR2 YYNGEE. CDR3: CASSVGRGTDTEAFF. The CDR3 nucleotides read TGTGCCAGCAGCGTAGGCAGGGGGACGGACACTGAAGCTTTCTTT.

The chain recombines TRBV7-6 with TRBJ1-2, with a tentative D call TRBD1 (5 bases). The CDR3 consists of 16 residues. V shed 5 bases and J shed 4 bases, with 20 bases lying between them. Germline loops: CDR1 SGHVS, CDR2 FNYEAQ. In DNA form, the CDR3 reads TGTGCCAGCAGCCAAAACCGGGGACGGGGGACCTATGGCTACACCTTC. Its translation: CASSQNRGRGTYGYTF.

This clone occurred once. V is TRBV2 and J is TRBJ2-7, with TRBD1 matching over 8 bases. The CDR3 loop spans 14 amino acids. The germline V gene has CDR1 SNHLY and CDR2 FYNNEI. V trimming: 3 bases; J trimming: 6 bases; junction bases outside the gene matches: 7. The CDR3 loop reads CASSDPDRVREQYF. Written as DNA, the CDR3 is TGTGCCAGCAGTGACCCGGACAGGGTCCGCGAGCAGTACTTC. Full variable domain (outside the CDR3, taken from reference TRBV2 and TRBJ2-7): EPEVTQTPSHQVTQMGQEVILRCVPISNHLYFYWYRQILGQKVEFLVSFYNNEISEKSEIFDDQFSVERPDGSNFTLKIRSTKLEDSAMYFCASSDPDRVREQYFGPGTRLTVT.

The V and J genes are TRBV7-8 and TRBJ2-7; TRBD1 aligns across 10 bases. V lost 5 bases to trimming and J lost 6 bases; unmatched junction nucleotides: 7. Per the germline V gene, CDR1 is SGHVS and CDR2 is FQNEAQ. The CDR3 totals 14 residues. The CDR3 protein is CASSPGTGEGEQYF. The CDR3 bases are TGTGCCAGCAGCCCCGGGACAGGGGAGGGCGAGCAGTACTTC. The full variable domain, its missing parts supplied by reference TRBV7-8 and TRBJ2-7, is GAGVSQSPRYKVAKRGQDVALRCDPISGHVSLFWYQQALGQGPEFLTYFQNEAQLDKSGLPSDRFFAERPEGSVSTLKIQRTQQEDSAVYLCASSPGTGEGEQYFGPGTRLTVT.

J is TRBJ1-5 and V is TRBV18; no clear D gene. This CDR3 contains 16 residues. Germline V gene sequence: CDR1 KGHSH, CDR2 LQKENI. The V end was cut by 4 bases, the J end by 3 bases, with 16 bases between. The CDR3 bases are TGTGCCAGCTCACTTTCGCCCCCGGGGTCCAATCAGCCCCAGCATTTT. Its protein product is CASSLSPPGSNQPQHF.

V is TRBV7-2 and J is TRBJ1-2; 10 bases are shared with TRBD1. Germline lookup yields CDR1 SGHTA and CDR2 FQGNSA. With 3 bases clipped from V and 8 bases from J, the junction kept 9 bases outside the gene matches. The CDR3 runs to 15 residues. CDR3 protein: CASSFQGTGETGYTF. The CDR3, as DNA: TGTGCCAGCAGCTTTCAAGGGACAGGGGAGACCGGCTACACCTTC.

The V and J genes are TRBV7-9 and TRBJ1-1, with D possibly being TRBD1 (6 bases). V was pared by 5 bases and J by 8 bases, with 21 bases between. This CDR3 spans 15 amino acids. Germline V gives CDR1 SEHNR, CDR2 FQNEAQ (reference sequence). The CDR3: CASSATGRVKGEAFF. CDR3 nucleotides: TGTGCCAGCAGCGCCACAGGGAGAGTAAAGGGAGAAGCTTTCTTT.

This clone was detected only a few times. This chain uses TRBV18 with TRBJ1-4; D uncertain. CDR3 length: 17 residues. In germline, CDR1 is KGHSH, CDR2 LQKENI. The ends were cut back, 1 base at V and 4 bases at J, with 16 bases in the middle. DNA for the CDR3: TGTGCCAGCTCACCACGGCCGGTAGAAGCGGGTAATGAAAAACTGTTTTTT. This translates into CASSPRPVEAGNEKLFF.

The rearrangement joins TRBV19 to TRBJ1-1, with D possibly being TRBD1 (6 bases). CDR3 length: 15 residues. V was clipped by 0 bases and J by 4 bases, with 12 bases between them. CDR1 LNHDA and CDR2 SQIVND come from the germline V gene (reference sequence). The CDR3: CASSIDRTASTEAFF. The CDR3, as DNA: TGTGCCAGTAGTATAGATCGGACAGCTTCCACTGAAGCTTTCTTT.

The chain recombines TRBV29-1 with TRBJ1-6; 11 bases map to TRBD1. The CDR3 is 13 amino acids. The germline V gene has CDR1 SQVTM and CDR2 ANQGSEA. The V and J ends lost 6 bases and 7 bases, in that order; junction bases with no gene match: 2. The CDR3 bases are TGCAGCGTCAGGACAGGGGGCAATTCACCCCTCCACTTT. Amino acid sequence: CSVRTGGNSPLHF.

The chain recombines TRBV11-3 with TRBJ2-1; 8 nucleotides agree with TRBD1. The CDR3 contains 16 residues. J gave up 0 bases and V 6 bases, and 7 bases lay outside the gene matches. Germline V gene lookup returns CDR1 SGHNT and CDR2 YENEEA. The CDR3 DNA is TGTGCCAGCAGTCCAAACAGGGGGAGCTCCTACAATGAGCAGTTCTTC. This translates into CASSPNRGSSYNEQFF.

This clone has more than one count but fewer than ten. The CDR3 DNA reads TGCGCCAGCAGCACCGGGAGGGCCGGTACCGGGGAGCTGTTTTTT. This gives the protein CASSTGRAGTGELFF. The chain links TRBV5-1 to TRBJ2-2, with 8 bases identical to TRBD2. This CDR3 spans 15 amino acids. Germline loops: CDR1 SGHRS, CDR2 YFSETQ. J was trimmed by 5 bases and V by 4 bases; bases with no gene match: 7. Filled out from reference TRBV5-1 and TRBJ2-2, the complete variable domain reads KAGVTQTPRYLIKTRGQQVTLSCSPISGHRSVSWYQQTPGQGLQFLFEYFSETQRNKGNFPGRFSGRQFSNSRSEMNVSTLELGDSALYLCASSTGRAGTGELFFGEGSRLTVL.